Included here is one T cell receptor beta chain sequence, with context. Its target is unknown. The data belong to a study of CD8+ T cells in alopecia areata. CDR3 length: 14 residues. Trimming took off 3 bases at V and 5 bases at J, with 13 bases between the two ends. CDR1 and CDR2 from the germline V gene are KGHSH and LQKENI. General observations from the study: Expanded CD8+ clones among the top 100, and scalp clonality, were significantly decreased by tofacitinib. Lesional tissue from the scalp (especially in alopecia totalis/universalis) showed higher clonality than normal scalp. Any link of baseline CD8+ expansion to response, resting on one nonresponder, remains uncertain.

Extracted RNA was reverse transcribed into cDNA, the sequencing template. Profiled with immunoSEQ multiplex PCR; TCRdb holds only in-frame clones, not every one. The repertoire holds some 150,000 clones, 70% to 90% seen once, with over 10% in the top ten. Treatment specified: oral pan-JAK inhibitor, 5-10 mg twice daily. From alopecia areata patients, lesional scalp punch biopsies and peripheral blood were collected. This TCR came from a human donor with alopecia areata. This sequence joins TRBV18 and TRBJ2-5; D is undetermined. The material was CD8+ T cells sorted from blood, obtained at week 4, from a patient treated with tofacitinib. The CDR3 is CASSPMSESETQYF. The CDR3 bases are TGTGCCAGCTCACCTATGAGTGAGTCGGAGACCCAGTACTTC.